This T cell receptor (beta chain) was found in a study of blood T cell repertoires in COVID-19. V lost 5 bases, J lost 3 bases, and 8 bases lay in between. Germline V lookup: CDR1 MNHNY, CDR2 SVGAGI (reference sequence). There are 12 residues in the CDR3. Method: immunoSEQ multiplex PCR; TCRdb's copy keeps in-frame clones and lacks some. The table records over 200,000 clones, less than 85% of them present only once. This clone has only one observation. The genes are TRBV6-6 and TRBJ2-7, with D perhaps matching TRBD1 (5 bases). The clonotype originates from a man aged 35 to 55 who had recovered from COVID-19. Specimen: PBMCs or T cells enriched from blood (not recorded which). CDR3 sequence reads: CASSQTGYEQYF. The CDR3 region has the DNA TGTGCCAGCAGTCAAACAGGCTACGAGCAGTACTTC.